This TCR beta chain was profiled in a study of blood T cell repertoires in COVID-19. Study context: From the United States, Italy and Spain came samples of acute and convalescent COVID-19. The cDNA or gDNA used as material had been derived from T cells, B-cell-depleted T cells, or PBMCs.

In the source study's methods: Estimated nucleated cell counts came from reference gene primer amplification. Here immunoSEQ multiplex PCR was the method, and the copy in TCRdb shows in-frame clones only, minus some. V and J calls and clone size are as listed in that table; D and trimming were resolved from the DNA. This table holds fewer than 250,000 clones, 83% found once. With V trimmed by 0 bases and J by 8 bases, 11 bases remained unmatched. The CDR3 covers 18 residues. The germline CDR1 and CDR2 sequences are LNHNV and YYDKDF (reference sequence). V is TRBV15 and J is TRBJ2-1; 12 bases are a match to TRBD2. Sequenced material: peripheral blood. The sequence derives from a middle-aged woman with active or convalescent COVID-19. The CDR3 loop is CATSRDLATSGGRDEQFF. The CDR3 DNA reads as TGTGCCACCAGCAGAGATTTGGCGACTAGCGGGGGTAGAGATGAGCAGTTCTTC.